This passage covers 14 T cell receptor beta chains from one sample sequenced in a study of identical twins. TCRdb used MiXCR to reprocess the 5' RACE reads, holding one entry per CDR3 protein. The sample has hundreds of thousands of distinct CDR3 sequences, roughly an eighth seen once. The sequenced sample consisted of memory (CD45RO+) T cells sorted from blood. These receptor sequences come from a woman aged 18-29 years in good health.

This clonotype has more than one count but fewer than ten. The V and J genes are TRBV7-2 and TRBJ2-5; the D gene is possibly TRBD2 (5 bases). The germline gives CDR1 SGHTA, CDR2 FQGNSA. Deletions cut 2 bases from V and 7 bases from J, with 14 bases between. This CDR3 comprises 14 residues. The CDR3 DNA is TGTGCCAGCAGCTTAACTAGGCTGAGCGGGACCCAGTACTTC. Its translation: CASSLTRLSGTQYF.

This clonotype was seen more than once but under ten times. The V gene is TRBV24-1, the J gene TRBJ2-2; 7 bases map to TRBD2. This CDR3 is built from 17 residues. The germline V gene encodes CDR1 KGHDR and CDR2 SFDVKD. The ends lost 3 bases at V and 2 bases at J; junction bases unmatched: 8. Here the CDR3 DNA reads TGTGCCACCAGTGATCCCCGGGCGGGACTAAACACCGGGGAGCTGTTTTTT. Amino acid sequence: CATSDPRAGLNTGELFF.

In DNA form, the CDR3 reads TGTGCCAGCTTAGCGCCGCGAAAGGGGAATGAGCAGTTCTTC. Amino acids: CASLAPRKGNEQFF. The genes are TRBV28 and TRBJ2-1, with D perhaps matching TRBD1 or TRBD2 (5 bases each). The CDR3 totals 14 residues. Germline CDR1 and CDR2: MDHEN and SYDVKM. The V and J ends lost 8 bases and 7 bases respectively, with 18 bases between them.

This clonotype was recorded at least ten times. The chain recombines TRBV6-1 with TRBJ2-1, with 7 bases lining up with TRBD2. The germline V gene has CDR1 MNHNS and CDR2 SASEGT. The CDR3 consists of 15 residues. The junction had 5 bases not matched to a gene; V was cut back by 6 bases and J by 0 bases. Here the CDR3 DNA reads TGTGCCAGCAGCCGAAGCGGGATCTCCTACAATGAGCAGTTCTTC. Its protein product is CASSRSGISYNEQFF.

This clonotype was picked up many times. The chain joins TRBV12-3 or TRBV12-4 to TRBJ2-6; D uncertain. Trimming took 7 bases from V and 0 from J, leaving 7 bases between them. The CDR3 consists of 14 residues. Written as DNA, the CDR3 is TGTGCCAGCACTACCCGCTCTGGGGCCAACGTCCTGACTTTC. Translated, it gives CASTTRSGANVLTF.

This clonotype turned up a few times. The rearrangement links TRBV27 to TRBJ2-7; tentative D call: TRBD1 (5 bases). Germline lookup yields CDR1 MNHEY and CDR2 SMNVEV (reference sequence). The CDR3 consists of 15 residues. V was cut by 8 bases and J by 6 bases, with 23 bases left in between. The CDR3 protein is CASGMDPTGATEQYF. The CDR3 DNA reads as TGTGCCAGCGGCATGGATCCTACTGGGGCTACCGAGCAGTACTTC.

The chain joins TRBV7-2 to TRBJ2-7; D gene unclear. CDR1 SGHTA and CDR2 FQGNSA come from the germline V gene. The CDR3 sequence is 17 residues long. V gave up 0 bases and J gave up 6 bases, with 21 bases separating them. The CDR3 sequence is CASSLAVERTRAGEQYF. CDR3 DNA: TGTGCCAGCAGCTTAGCGGTGGAGAGAACGCGAGCCGGCGAGCAGTACTTC. Together with reference TRBV7-2 and TRBJ2-7, the CDR3 gives the full variable domain: GAGVSQSPSNKVTEKGKDVELRCDPISGHTALYWYRQSLGQGLEFLIYFQGNSAPDKSGLPSDRFSAERTGGSVSTLTIQRTQQEDSAVYLCASSLAVERTRAGEQYFGPGTRLTVT.

This clonotype has more than one count but fewer than ten. This rearrangement joins TRBV11-3 to TRBJ1-1; D is perhaps TRBD1 (6 bases). The V end lost 5 bases, the J end lost 7 bases, and 17 bases lay between the germline ends. Germline V lookup: CDR1 SGHNT, CDR2 YENEEA. CDR3 length equals 14 residues. CDR3 in DNA: TGTGCCAGCAGCCCTCAGGGGCGAAAGGGTGAAGCTTTCTTT. Amino acid sequence: CASSPQGRKGEAFF. Variable domain in full (rest from reference TRBV11-3 and TRBJ1-1): EAGVVQSPRYKIIEKKQPVAFWCNPISGHNTLYWYLQNLGQGPELLIRYENEEAVDDSQLPKDRFSAERLKGVDSTLKIQPAELGDSAVYLCASSPQGRKGEAFFGQGTRLTVV.

This clonotype came up a few times. V is TRBV4-3 and J is TRBJ2-2; D not certain. CDR3 size: 14 residues. Germline V gives CDR1 LGHNA, CDR2 YSLEER. Trimming removed 3 bases at V and 4 bases at J, with 9 bases between. The CDR3 is CASSQVVSTGELFF. The CDR3 nucleotides are TGCGCCAGCAGCCAGGTGGTGAGCACCGGGGAGCTGTTTTTT.

Only a few counts were recorded for this clonotype. The chain recombines TRBV5-6 with TRBJ1-5; no definite D call. Trimming took off 2 bases at V and 7 bases at J, with 10 bases between the two ends. The germline CDR1 and CDR2 sequences are SGHDT and YYEEEE. The CDR3 is made up of 13 amino acids. The CDR3 DNA sequence: TGTGCCAGCAGCTTTCGGGAGTACCAGCCCCAGCATTTT. This translates into CASSFREYQPQHF.

The genes are TRBV14 and TRBJ1-1, with D perhaps matching TRBD1 (5 bases). Germline CDR1 is SGHDN and CDR2 is FVKESK. The CDR3 runs 17 residues. The germline V and J ends were trimmed by 8 bases and 6 bases, with 28 bases remaining between them. The CDR3 loop reads CASGSVLGRGGSSEAFF. CDR3 coding DNA: TGTGCCAGCGGATCGGTGTTGGGGCGCGGGGGGAGCTCTGAAGCTTTCTTT. Variable domain in full (rest from reference TRBV14 and TRBJ1-1): EAGVTQFPSHSVIEKGQTVTLRCDPISGHDNLYWYRRVMGKEIKFLLHFVKESKQDESGMPNNRFLAERTGGTYSTLKVQPAELEDSGVYFCASGSVLGRGGSSEAFFGQGTRLTVV.

This clonotype was recorded a few times. The chain is built from TRBV9 and TRBJ1-4; D unclear. The V and J ends lost 0 bases and 5 bases respectively, with 8 bases between them. The germline V gene encodes CDR1 SGDLS and CDR2 YYNGEE. This CDR3 contains 14 residues. The CDR3 loop reads CASSVDLANEKLFF. The CDR3 coding sequence is TGTGCCAGCAGCGTAGATTTGGCAAATGAAAAACTGTTTTTT.

This clonotype was observed a few times. The V and J genes are TRBV10-3 and TRBJ2-2; D is perhaps TRBD1 (6 bases). The CDR3 is 14 amino acids. CDR1 and CDR2 from the germline V gene are ENHRY and SYGVKD. Trimming removed 5 bases from V and 5 bases from J, with 12 bases in between. The CDR3 sequence: CAISFGQSTGELFF. CDR3 sequence (DNA): TGTGCCATCAGTTTTGGACAGTCGACCGGGGAGCTGTTTTTT.

The sample holds a few counts of this clonotype. V gene TRBV20-1 combines with J gene TRBJ2-1; D might be TRBD1 or TRBD2, each matching 6 bases. The CDR3 spans 15 residues. Germline assignment: CDR1 DFQATT and CDR2 SNEGSKA (reference sequence). The V end lost 4 bases, the J end lost 8 bases, and 21 bases lay between the germline ends. The CDR3 nucleotides are TGCAGTGCTACCGGGGGCGTAGGGGGTAGGGATGAGCAGTTCTTC. This gives the protein CSATGGVGGRDEQFF.